These T cell receptor beta chains were read from a single sample in a study of blood T cells in healthy people across ages. TCRdb itself ran the 5' RACE reads through MiXCR, one entry per CDR3 protein. The sample gives about 800,000 distinct CDR3 sequences, roughly 25% of which show up once; roughly 3.8% is in the top ten. The same specimen was also included in a second study, on T cells of mothers and their children.

The sequenced sample was blood. The receptors shown here come from a boy aged 10-17 years in good health. CDR3s include the opening cysteine and the closing phenylalanine or tryptophan. A D gene is named only where the DNA matches it firmly. A row's size may be missing; if present it is once, few, many or a size class.

D gene	J gene	clone size	V gene	CDR3 protein	CDR3 DNA
NA	TRBJ1-1	NA	TRBV29-1	CSVVRGEEAFF	TGCAGCGTGGTCAGAGGAGAGGAAGCTTTCTTT
NA	TRBJ2-2	NA	TRBV20-1	CSATSDSRMLFF	TGCAGTGCCACATCGGACTCGCGGATGCTGTTTTTT
NA	TRBJ2-5	few	TRBV29-1	CSVWRVVEETQYF	TGCAGCGTTTGGAGGGTGGTGGAAGAGACCCAGTACTTC
TRBD2	TRBJ2-5	few	TRBV30	CAWRTALAGGSTALETQYF	TGTGCCTGGAGGACCGCGCTAGCGGGGGGCTCAACGGCGTTAGAGACCCAGTACTTC
NA	TRBJ2-7	NA	TRBV28	CASTDVTYEQYF	TGTGCCAGCACAGATGTAACCTACGAGCAGTACTTC
TRBD2	TRBJ2-7	NA	TRBV4-3	CASSQGPGREKTYEQYF	TGCGCCAGCAGCCAGGGACCCGGGAGGGAGAAGACCTACGAGCAGTACTTC
NA	TRBJ2-5	NA	TRBV7-3	CASSTEGQETQYF	TGTGCCAGCAGTACCGAGGGGCAAGAGACCCAGTACTTC
NA	TRBJ2-1	NA	TRBV7-9	CASSPRPPPDEQFF	TGTGCCAGCAGCCCGCGACCCCCTCCAGATGAGCAGTTCTTC
NA	TRBJ2-1	few	TRBV28	CASSYRTLGGSYNEQFF	TGTGCCAGCAGTTACCGGACTCTTGGGGGCTCCTACAATGAGCAGTTCTTC
TRBD2	TRBJ2-1	many	TRBV7-2	CASSSGAGGYNEQFF	TGTGCCAGCAGCTCCGGGGCGGGGGGCTACAATGAGCAGTTCTTC
TRBD1	TRBJ2-1	NA	TRBV7-9	CASSFAGTGPYNEQFF	TGTGCCAGCAGCTTCGCCGGGACAGGGCCATACAATGAGCAGTTCTTC
NA	TRBJ1-5	NA	TRBV30	CAWSGDVSNQPQHF	TGTGCCTGGAGTGGAGACGTGAGCAATCAGCCCCAGCATTTT
NA	TRBJ1-1	NA	TRBV7-9	CASRSASSGTHINTEAFF	TGTGCCAGCAGATCTGCCTCCTCCGGGACACACATAAACACTGAAGCTTTCTTT
NA	TRBJ1-4	NA	TRBV4-2	CASSQDRGINEKLFF	TGTGCCAGCAGCCAAGATAGGGGGATTAATGAAAAACTGTTTTTT
TRBD1	TRBJ1-4	few	TRBV7-8	CASSSAGTGGESLDEKLFF	TGTGCCAGCAGCTCAGCCGGGACAGGGGGCGAAAGTTTAGATGAAAAACTGTTTTTT
TRBD1	TRBJ2-7	many	TRBV12-3/TRBV12-4	CASSFTIGQGNEQYF	TGTGCCAGCAGTTTTACAATCGGACAGGGGAACGAGCAGTACTTC
TRBD2	TRBJ2-3	few	TRBV7-3	CASSPGTSVHTQYF	TGTGCCAGCAGCCCGGGGACTAGCGTGCATACGCAGTATTTT
NA	TRBJ1-4	few	TRBV2	CASSPVGGLGEKLFF	TGTGCCAGCAGCCCCGTGGGGGGGCTTGGGGAAAAACTGTTTTTT
TRBD2	TRBJ2-3	NA	TRBV5-5	CASSLYKRGGSDMQYF	TGTGCCAGCAGCTTGTATAAGCGGGGGGGTTCGGATATGCAGTATTTT
NA	TRBJ2-5	NA	TRBV5-1	CASSMTGASGETQYF	TGCGCCAGCAGCATGACAGGAGCATCGGGAGAGACCCAGTACTTC
NA	TRBJ2-1	NA	TRBV28	CASSPRGFYNEQFF	TGTGCCAGCAGTCCGAGGGGGTTCTACAATGAGCAGTTCTTC
NA	TRBJ1-1	NA	TRBV24-1	CATIKAVDSEAFF	TGTGCCACCATTAAGGCAGTAGACTCTGAAGCTTTCTTT
TRBD1	TRBJ1-5	few	TRBV20-1	CSASRPDQGGSQPQHF	TGCAGTGCTAGTAGGCCCGATCAAGGGGGCAGTCAGCCCCAGCATTTT
NA	TRBJ2-5	NA	TRBV6-5	CASSYSTTERFF	TGTGCCAGCAGTTACTCGACAACAGAGCGGTTCTTC
TRBD1	TRBJ1-4	NA	TRBV20-1	CSASQGAPNEKLFF	TGCAGTGCGAGCCAGGGGGCCCCTAATGAAAAACTGTTTTTT
TRBD1	TRBJ1-1	NA	TRBV12-3/TRBV12-4	CASSPPIHRQGGTEAFF	TGTGCCAGCAGCCCCCCCATCCACAGACAGGGTGGGACTGAAGCTTTCTTT
NA	TRBJ2-2	NA	TRBV6-2/TRBV6-3	CASSYRPVFGELSF	TGTGCCAGCAGTTACCGCCCGGTCTTCGGGGAGCTGTCTTTT
NA	TRBJ2-7	few	TRBV28	CANSDRLSYEQYF	TGTGCCAACAGTGATCGGCTCTCCTACGAGCAGTACTTC
NA	TRBJ1-1	few	TRBV7-6	CASSLGQHMNTEAFF	TGTGCCAGCAGCTTAGGACAGCACATGAACACTGAAGCTTTCTTT